A single sample gave rise to the 28 T cell receptor beta chains below, sequenced in a study of blood T cell repertoires in COVID-19. Sequenced by immunoSEQ multiplex PCR; TCRdb stores in-frame clones only, minus some. The sample yields approximately 260,000 clones, approximately 89% seen once. Sequences were obtained from peripheral blood. Receptors were obtained from a woman aged 70-85 years with COVID-19, enrolled during active disease.

V and J are TRBV2 and TRBJ1-1; D call uncertain. V dropped 4 bases and J dropped 3 bases, with 6 bases sitting between them. The length of the CDR3 is 12 residues. CDR1 SNHLY and CDR2 FYNNEI come from the germline V gene. The CDR3 sequence: CASSVQYTEAFF. The CDR3 bases are TGTGCCAGCAGTGTACAGTACACTGAAGCTTTCTTT.

The V gene is TRBV20-1, the J gene TRBJ2-1; 9 bases align to TRBD2. The V gene's germline CDR1 is DFQATT and CDR2 SNEGSKA (reference sequence). Trimming removed 3 bases from V and 4 bases from J; junction bases left unmatched: 19. The CDR3 totals 19 residues. The DNA for the CDR3 is TGCAGTGCTAGTTTACCAGCGGGAGGTATCCTCTCCCAATACAATGAGCAGTTCTTC. This codes for CSASLPAGGILSQYNEQFF.

As concerns this clone: This likely comes from a read error, as the CDR3 has no conserved phenylalanine or tryptophan at its end. The chain joins TRBV6-2 or TRBV6-3 to TRBJ1-1; D is unclear. The CDR3 extends over 12 amino acids. CDR1 and CDR2 (germline): MNHEY, SVGEGT. Trimming stripped 2 bases from V and 3 bases from J, with 4 bases between. The CDR3 is CASSYGDTEAFS. Here the CDR3 DNA reads TGTGCCAGCAGTTACGGGGACACTGAAGCTTTCTCT.

The chain has TRBV4-1 and TRBJ1-1; D is unresolved. The germline V and J ends were trimmed by 3 bases and 7 bases, with 15 bases remaining between them. The length of the CDR3 is 14 residues. CDR1 is MGHRA, CDR2 YSYEKL, per germline. DNA for the CDR3: TGCGCCAGCAGCCAGAAAGGAGAGGGTGGTGAAGCTTTCTTT. It codes for CASSQKGEGGEAFF.

Only one count was recorded for this clone. This chain links TRBV11-3 with TRBJ2-3; 13 bases are a match to TRBD2. This CDR3 region has 17 residues. The germline V gene has CDR1 SGHNT and CDR2 YENEEA. Trimming cost V 5 bases and J 3 bases; bases outside gene matches: 8. The CDR3 here is CASSPRTSGSGTDTQYF. The CDR3 DNA follows: TGTGCCAGCAGCCCCCGGACTAGCGGGAGTGGGACAGATACGCAGTATTTT.

In this sample, this clone turned up once. The V gene is TRBV5-1, the J gene TRBJ2-1, with 9 bases that match TRBD1. CDR3 size: 16 residues. After removal of 4 bases from V and 2 bases from J, the junction contained 7 bases not matched to a gene. Germline values: CDR1 SGHRS, CDR2 YFSETQ. The CDR3 DNA is TGCGCCAGCAGCACGGGTGGGACAGGGCCCTACAATGAGCAGTTCTTC. This codes for CASSTGGTGPYNEQFF.

This chain links TRBV6-5 with TRBJ1-2; D remains ambiguous. This CDR3 spans 13 amino acids. V lost 6 bases to trimming and J lost 4 bases, with 12 bases between them. Germline V gene data show CDR1 as MNHEY and CDR2 as SVGAGI. CDR3 nucleotide sequence: TGTGCCAGCAGCCCGGGGTGGGTCTATGGCTACACCTTC. Its protein product is CASSPGWVYGYTF.

There are a few counts of this clone. This rearrangement joins TRBV2 to TRBJ1-5, with TRBD1 as a possible D gene (6 bases). This CDR3 is 13 amino acids long. Germline lookup yields CDR1 SNHLY and CDR2 FYNNEI. V was pared by 6 bases and J by 4 bases, with 10 bases between. CDR3 coding DNA: TGTGCCAGCAGAGGGACACTGAATCAGCCCCAGCATTTT. The encoded protein is CASRGTLNQPQHF.

This clone was observed a single time. V is TRBV9 and J is TRBJ2-2; the match to TRBD2 covers 10 bases. Germline CDR1 SGDLS, CDR2 YYNGEE. V gave up 0 bases and J gave up 6 bases; unmatched junction bases: 2. This CDR3 is 15 amino acids long. This chain's CDR3 is CASSVVLAGAGELFF. The CDR3 DNA sequence: TGTGCCAGCAGCGTAGTCCTAGCGGGAGCCGGGGAGCTGTTTTTT. Combining the CDR3 with reference TRBV9 and TRBJ2-2 gives the whole variable domain DSGVTQTPKHLITATGQRVTLRCSPRSGDLSVYWYQQSLDQGLQFLIQYYNGEERAKGNILERFSAQQFPDLHSELNLSSLELGDSALYFCASSVVLAGAGELFFGEGSRLTVL.

The V call is TRBV7-9, the J call TRBJ2-1; 8 nucleotides line up with TRBD1. V was pared by 5 bases and J by 8 bases, with 17 bases of the junction left unmatched. CDR3 length equals 17 residues. Germline V gives CDR1 SEHNR, CDR2 FQNEAQ (reference sequence). In DNA form, the CDR3 reads TGTGCCAGCAGCCACGACAGGGGCCACACGTTTTACGATGAGCAGTTCTTC. Protein: CASSHDRGHTFYDEQFF.

This chain uses TRBV19 with TRBJ2-7, with 9 bases aligning to TRBD1. Germline loops: CDR1 LNHDA, CDR2 SQIVND (reference sequence). After removal of 5 bases from V and 7 bases from J, the junction contained 6 bases not matched to a gene. The CDR3 runs 13 residues. This CDR3 reads CASSGDRDREQYF. CDR3 in DNA: TGTGCCAGTAGTGGGGACAGGGACCGGGAGCAGTACTTC.

This chain connects TRBV28 to TRBJ2-1; 9 bases align to TRBD1. Trimming cost V 8 bases and J 7 bases; bases outside gene matches: 6. This CDR3 is 13 amino acids long. Per germline, CDR1 MDHEN and CDR2 SYDVKM. CDR3 protein: CASLLDRGNEQFF. The CDR3 bases are TGTGCCAGCTTGCTGGACAGGGGAAATGAGCAGTTCTTC.

V gene TRBV25-1 combines with J gene TRBJ1-5; 7 bases fit TRBD1. The germline V gene encodes CDR1 MGHDK and CDR2 SYGVNS. The junction had 3 bases not matched to a gene; V was cut back by 6 bases and J by 7 bases. CDR3 length: 12 residues. In DNA form, the CDR3 reads TGTGCCAGCAGACAGGGGAGCCAGCCCCAGCATTTT. This codes for CASRQGSQPQHF.

The CDR3 coding sequence is TGTGCCACCAGTCTGGCGGGAGTAAACTACAATGAGCAGTTCTTC. Translated: CATSLAGVNYNEQFF. V gene TRBV24-1 combines with J gene TRBJ2-1, with 7 bases that match TRBD2. The V and J ends lost 6 bases and 3 bases, in that order; junction bases with no gene match: 7. Germline CDR1 reads KGHDR; CDR2 reads SFDVKD. The CDR3 is 15 residues long.

The chain links TRBV19 to TRBJ1-2; 11 bases line up with TRBD1. J gave up 4 bases and V 8 bases, and 9 bases lay outside the gene matches. The CDR3 runs to 15 residues. Germline CDR1 LNHDA, CDR2 SQIVND (reference sequence). Here the CDR3 reads CASRTGGASFYGYTF. DNA of the CDR3: TGTGCCAGTCGGACAGGGGGCGCTTCTTTCTATGGCTACACCTTC.

This rearrangement joins TRBV19 to TRBJ1-1, with TRBD1 matching 9 bases. CDR1 is LNHDA, CDR2 SQIVND, per germline (reference sequence). There are 13 residues in the CDR3. V shed 10 bases and J 6 bases; nucleotides not matched to a gene: 9. The CDR3 reads CAIRGQGDAEAFF. CDR3 nucleotides: TGTGCCATCAGGGGACAGGGAGATGCTGAAGCTTTCTTT.

This clone came up a few times. This chain links TRBV9 with TRBJ2-2; 8 bases align to TRBD2. The CDR3 runs 17 residues. Trimming cost V 0 bases and J 5 bases; bases outside gene matches: 9. Germline CDR1 is SGDLS and CDR2 is YYNGEE. Written as DNA, the CDR3 is TGTGCCAGCAGCGTAGGTTACGGGACTAGTGGAACCGGGGAGCTGTTTTTT. It yields the protein CASSVGYGTSGTGELFF.

The chain combines TRBV6-5 with TRBJ2-5, with TRBD2 identical over 7 bases. CDR1 and CDR2 from the germline V gene are MNHEY and SVGAGI. CDR3 length: 13 residues. Trimming removed 2 bases from V and 7 bases from J; junction bases left unmatched: 4. CDR3 nucleotides: TGTGCCAGCAGTTACGGAGCGGGGATGACCCAGTACTTC. It encodes CASSYGAGMTQYF.

The genes are TRBV5-1 and TRBJ1-4; TRBD1 might be the D (6 bases). Trimming cost V 4 bases and J 8 bases, with 18 bases left between them. The germline gives CDR1 SGHRS, CDR2 YFSETQ. The length of the CDR3 is 15 residues. The CDR3 protein is CASSQTQGRAEKLFF. As DNA, the CDR3 is TGCGCCAGCAGCCAGACACAGGGAAGGGCAGAAAAACTGTTTTTT.

This sequence joins TRBV6-4 and TRBJ1-1; D possibly corresponds to TRBD1 (6 bases). This CDR3 comprises 15 residues. The V gene's germline CDR1 is MRHNA and CDR2 SNTAGT. Trimming stripped 4 bases from V and 4 bases from J, with 16 bases between. In nucleotides, the CDR3 is TGTGCCAGCAGTGGGCTCTACAGGGTTAGCACTGAAGCTTTCTTT. Amino acids: CASSGLYRVSTEAFF.

The J gene is TRBJ2-2, the V gene TRBV5-1, with D hard to call. Deletions cut 2 bases from V and 2 bases from J, with 7 bases between. This CDR3 has 14 amino acids. Germline V lookup: CDR1 SGHRS, CDR2 YFSETQ. For the CDR3, the DNA is TGCGCCAGCAGCTTCGATACAAACACCGGGGAGCTGTTTTTT. Translated, it gives CASSFDTNTGELFF.

The genes are TRBV5-1 and TRBJ1-1; possible D gene TRBD1, 6 bases. The germline CDR1 and CDR2 sequences are SGHRS and YFSETQ. V lost 3 bases to trimming and J lost 7 bases, with 13 bases between them. The CDR3 is made up of 13 amino acids. The CDR3 protein is CASSSAGDGEAFF. The CDR3 bases are TGCGCCAGCAGCTCGGCAGGGGATGGTGAAGCTTTCTTT.

The chain combines TRBV10-3 with TRBJ2-7, with TRBD2 identical over 7 bases. This CDR3 region has 13 residues. V lost 5 bases, J lost 3 bases, and 4 bases stayed unmatched. Germline V lookup: CDR1 ENHRY, CDR2 SYGVKD. CDR3 nucleotides: TGTGCCATCAGTCCCGGGACTAACTACGAGCAGTACTTC. The encoded protein is CAISPGTNYEQYF.

This clone came up once. The chain carries TRBV5-1 and TRBJ1-4; 7 nucleotides line up with TRBD1. The germline V gene encodes CDR1 SGHRS and CDR2 YFSETQ. The CDR3 covers 13 residues. J lost 7 bases, V lost 2 bases, and 2 bases had no gene match. CDR3 nucleotides: TGCGCCAGCAGCTTCGACAGGGCTGAAAAACTGTTTTTT. This encodes CASSFDRAEKLFF.

The chain has TRBV27 and TRBJ1-3; the match to TRBD1 covers 12 bases. This CDR3 comprises 15 residues. V lost 6 bases, J lost 4 bases, and 4 bases stayed unmatched. CDR1 MNHEY and CDR2 SMNVEV come from the germline V gene (reference sequence). CDR3 nucleotides: TGTGCCAGCAGCGCCGGGACAGGGGGCGGAAACACCATATATTTT. Its translation is CASSAGTGGGNTIYF.

The chain has TRBV2 and TRBJ2-5; tentatively, D is TRBD2 (6 bases). Per germline, CDR1 SNHLY and CDR2 FYNNEI. Trimming shortened V by 8 bases and J by 5 bases, and 12 bases separated the two germline ends. The CDR3 runs 12 residues. In nucleotides, the CDR3 is TGTGCCAGCCGCCGTGCGGGGGAGACCCAGTACTTC. Translation gives CASRRAGETQYF.

V is TRBV7-9 and J is TRBJ2-7; 7 bases align to TRBD2. The germline gives CDR1 SEHNR, CDR2 FQNEAQ (reference sequence). The CDR3 consists of 14 residues. V lost 1 base to trimming and J lost 6 bases; unmatched junction nucleotides: 6. The CDR3 sequence is CASSLGGSLGEQYF. The CDR3, as DNA: TGTGCCAGCAGCTTAGGCGGGAGTCTCGGCGAGCAGTACTTC.

This chain connects TRBV28 to TRBJ2-1, with a tentative D call TRBD2 (6 bases). V was trimmed by 5 bases and J by 5 bases, leaving 16 bases between them. From germline, CDR1 is MDHEN and CDR2 SYDVKM. The CDR3 totals 15 residues. CDR3 nucleotide sequence: TGTGCCAGCAGTGCCGGGACTGAGGGGCACAATGAGCAGTTCTTC. Translated: CASSAGTEGHNEQFF.